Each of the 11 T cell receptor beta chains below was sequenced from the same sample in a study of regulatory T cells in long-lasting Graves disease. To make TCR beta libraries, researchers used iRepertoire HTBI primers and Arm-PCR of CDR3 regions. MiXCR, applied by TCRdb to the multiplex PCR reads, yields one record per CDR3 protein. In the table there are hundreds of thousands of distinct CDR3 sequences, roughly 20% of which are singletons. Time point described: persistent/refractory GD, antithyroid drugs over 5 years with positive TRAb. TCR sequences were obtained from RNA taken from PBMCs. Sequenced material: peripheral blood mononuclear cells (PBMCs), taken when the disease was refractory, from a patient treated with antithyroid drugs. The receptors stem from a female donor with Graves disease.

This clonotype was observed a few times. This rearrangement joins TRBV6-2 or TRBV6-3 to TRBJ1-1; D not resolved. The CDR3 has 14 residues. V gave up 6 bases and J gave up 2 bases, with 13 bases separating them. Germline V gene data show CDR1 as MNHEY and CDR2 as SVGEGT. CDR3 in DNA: TGTGCCAGCAGCCCTCAAGTCTCCAACACTGAAGCTTTCTTT. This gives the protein CASSPQVSNTEAFF.

The CDR3 nucleotides read TGTGCCAGCAGTTCTCTCGGGACAGAGAATCAGCCCCAGCATTTT. This translates into CASSSLGTENQPQHF. The rearrangement links TRBV12-3 or TRBV12-4 to TRBJ1-5, with 7 nucleotides matching TRBD1. The CDR3 is made up of 15 amino acids. The ends lost 4 bases at V and 4 bases at J; junction bases unmatched: 7.

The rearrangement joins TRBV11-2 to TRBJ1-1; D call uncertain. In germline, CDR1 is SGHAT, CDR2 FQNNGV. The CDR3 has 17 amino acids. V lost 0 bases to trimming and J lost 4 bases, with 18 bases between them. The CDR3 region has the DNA TGTGCCAGCAGCTTAGATAGGGTTGGGGTTGCGGGCACTGAAGCTTTCTTT. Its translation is CASSLDRVGVAGTEAFF.

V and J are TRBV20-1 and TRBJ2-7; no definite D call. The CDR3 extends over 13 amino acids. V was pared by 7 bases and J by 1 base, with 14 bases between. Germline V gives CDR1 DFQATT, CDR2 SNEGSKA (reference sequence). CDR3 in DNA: TGCAGTGTCACGAAGAGCGCGTCCTACGAGCAGTACTTC. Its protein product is CSVTKSASYEQYF.

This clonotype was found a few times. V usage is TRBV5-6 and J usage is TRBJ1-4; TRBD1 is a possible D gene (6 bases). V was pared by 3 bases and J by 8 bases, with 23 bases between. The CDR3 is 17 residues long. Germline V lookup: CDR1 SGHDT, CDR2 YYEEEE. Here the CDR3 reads CASSYATITGSGEKLFF. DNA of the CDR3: TGTGCCAGCAGCTATGCTACTATCACAGGGTCAGGCGAAAAACTGTTTTTT.

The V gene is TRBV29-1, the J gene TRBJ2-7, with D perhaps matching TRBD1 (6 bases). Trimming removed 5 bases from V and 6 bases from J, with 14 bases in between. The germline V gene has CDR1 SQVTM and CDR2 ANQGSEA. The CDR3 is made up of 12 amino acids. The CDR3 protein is CSVPTGQGEQYF. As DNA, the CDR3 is TGCAGCGTTCCCACAGGGCAGGGCGAGCAGTACTTC.

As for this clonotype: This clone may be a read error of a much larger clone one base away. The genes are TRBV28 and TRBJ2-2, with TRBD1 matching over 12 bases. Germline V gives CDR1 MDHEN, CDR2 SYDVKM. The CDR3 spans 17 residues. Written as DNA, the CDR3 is TGTGCCAGCAGTCCCAGTCCGGGACAGGGGGCTCACGGGGTGCTGTTTTTT. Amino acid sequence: CASSPSPGQGAHGVLFF.

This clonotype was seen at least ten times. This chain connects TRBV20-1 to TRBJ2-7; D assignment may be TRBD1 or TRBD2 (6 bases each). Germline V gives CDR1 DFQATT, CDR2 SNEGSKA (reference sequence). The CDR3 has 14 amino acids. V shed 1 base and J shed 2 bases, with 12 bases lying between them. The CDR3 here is CSARVLGGPYEQYF. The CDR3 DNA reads TGCAGTGCTAGAGTCCTAGGGGGGCCCTACGAGCAGTACTTC.

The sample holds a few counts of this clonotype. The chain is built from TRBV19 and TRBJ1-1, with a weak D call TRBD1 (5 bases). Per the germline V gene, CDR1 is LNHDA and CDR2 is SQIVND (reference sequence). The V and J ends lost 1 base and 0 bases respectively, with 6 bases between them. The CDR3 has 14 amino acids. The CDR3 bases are TGTGCCAGTAGTATAGCAGGGTTGAACACTGAAGCTTTCTTT. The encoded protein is CASSIAGLNTEAFF.

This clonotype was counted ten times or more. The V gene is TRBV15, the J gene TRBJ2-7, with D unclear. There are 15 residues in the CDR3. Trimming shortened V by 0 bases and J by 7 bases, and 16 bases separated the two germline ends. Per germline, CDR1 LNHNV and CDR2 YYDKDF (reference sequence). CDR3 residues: CATSREKTALWEQYF. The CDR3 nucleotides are TGTGCCACCAGCAGAGAAAAGACTGCCTTGTGGGAGCAGTACTTC.

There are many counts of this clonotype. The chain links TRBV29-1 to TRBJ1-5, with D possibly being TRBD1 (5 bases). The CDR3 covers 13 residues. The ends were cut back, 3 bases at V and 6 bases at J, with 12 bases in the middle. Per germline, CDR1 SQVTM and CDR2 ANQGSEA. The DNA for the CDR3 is TGCAGCGTTGAGCCAGGGTGGGGTCAGCCCCAGCATTTT. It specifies CSVEPGWGQPQHF.